This T cell receptor beta chain was documented in a study of cytotoxic CD8 clonotypes in ibrutinib-treated CLL. Study-level background: The study recorded mean values of about 260,000 productive templates and tens of thousands of productive rearrangements per sample.

The CDR3 has 16 amino acids. Germline CDR1 and CDR2: MNHEY and SVGAGI. With 2 bases clipped from V and 10 bases from J, the junction kept 10 bases outside the gene matches. TCRdb's table, derived via immunoSEQ multiplex PCR, lists solely in-frame clones and lacks some. Counted here are about 80,000 clones, 70% to 80% occurring once; the ten biggest clones make up 4% to 5.5%. Genomic DNA (approximately 2.1 micrograms) was obtained from cryopreserved PBMCs for construction of TCR beta libraries. The chain links TRBV6-5 to TRBJ2-1; 11 bases are shared with TRBD2. This sequence was found in a human donor with chronic lymphocytic leukemia. Here the sequenced sample was PBMCs, taken after 12 months of ibrutinib treatment. The CDR3 reads CASSYGGTSGPGEQFF. DNA for the CDR3: TGTGCCAGCAGTTACGGCGGGACTAGCGGACCCGGGGAGCAGTTCTTC.